The following is a T cell receptor (beta chain) sequence with its context. Its target is not known. These data are taken from a study of cytomegalovirus exposure and HLA in healthy donors. PCR employed 60 Vbeta and 13 Jbeta primers. Only in-frame clones appear in the TCRdb table, and some are missing; sequencing was by immunoSEQ multiplex PCR. The sample carries about 160,000 clones, about 80% recorded once. Germline values: CDR1 MDHEN, CDR2 SYDVKM. This CDR3 has 14 amino acids. Trimming took 3 bases from V and 7 from J, leaving 13 bases between them. General study results and limits: It has been reported that TCR beta sequences accurately predicted the HLA-A and HLA-B alleles of most subjects. Some V segments, TRBV6-2 and TRBV6-3 among them, were indistinguishable and were therefore excluded. DRB1 had the most TCR associations and HLA-C the fewest, a later analysis found, with rates varying by HLA locus. Later findings reportedly placed an Asian-associated ancestry cluster below the approximately 670-donor mean for N-insertions.

This receptor was identified in a man between 25 and 39 years old in good health and CMV-seronegative. The sample was PBMCs. V usage is TRBV28 and J usage is TRBJ1-5; D possibly corresponds to TRBD1 (6 bases). CDR3 sequence (DNA): TGTGCCAGCAGTTTGTACAGGGCATTACAGCCCCAGCATTTT. Residues: CASSLYRALQPQHF.